The following is a T cell receptor (beta chain) sequence with its context. Its antigen is unidentified. The PCR employed 60 Vbeta primers together with 13 Jbeta primers. Some clones are missing from TCRdb's copy, which holds only in-frame ones; the method was immunoSEQ multiplex PCR. The sample holds about 140,000 clones, approximately 73% seen once. This sample stems from a study of cytomegalovirus exposure and HLA in healthy donors. General study findings and limits: Presence/absence analyses assumed roughly uniform sequencing depth across donors. The study listed roughly 160 cytomegalovirus-associated TCR beta chains.

The CDR3 consists of 14 residues. Losses at the gene ends were 10 bases for V and 2 bases for J; bases not matched to a gene: 9. Germline V gene lookup returns CDR1 MNHNS and CDR2 SASEGT. The source is a human donor in good health. The chain uses TRBV6-1 and TRBJ2-7, with 9 nucleotides matching TRBD1. The sample consisted of PBMCs. The CDR3 nucleotides are TGTGCCACCGAGTTGGACAGGGGAGCCTACGAGCAGTACTTC. Translating it yields CATELDRGAYEQYF.